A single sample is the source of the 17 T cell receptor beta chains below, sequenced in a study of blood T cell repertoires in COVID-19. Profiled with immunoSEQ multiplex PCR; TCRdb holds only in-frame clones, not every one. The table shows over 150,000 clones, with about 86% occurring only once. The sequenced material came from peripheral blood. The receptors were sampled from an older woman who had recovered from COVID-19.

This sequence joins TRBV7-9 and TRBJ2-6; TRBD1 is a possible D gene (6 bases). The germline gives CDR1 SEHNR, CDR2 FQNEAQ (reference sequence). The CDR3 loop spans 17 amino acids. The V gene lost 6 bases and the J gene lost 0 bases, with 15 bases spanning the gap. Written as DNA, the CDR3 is TGTGCCAGCAGGAAAACGGGACAATTCTCTGGGGCCAACGTCCTGACTTTC. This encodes CASRKTGQFSGANVLTF.

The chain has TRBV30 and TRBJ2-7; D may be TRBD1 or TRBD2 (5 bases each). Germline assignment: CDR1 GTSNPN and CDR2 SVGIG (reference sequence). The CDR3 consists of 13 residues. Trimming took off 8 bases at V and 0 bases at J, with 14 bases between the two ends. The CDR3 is CAGTVGGSYEQYF. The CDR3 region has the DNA TGTGCCGGGACGGTCGGAGGCTCCTACGAGCAGTACTTC.

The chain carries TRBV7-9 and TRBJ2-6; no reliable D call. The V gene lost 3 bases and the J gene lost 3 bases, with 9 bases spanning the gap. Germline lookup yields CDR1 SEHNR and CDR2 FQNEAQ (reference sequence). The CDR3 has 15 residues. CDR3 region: CASSFADFGANVLTF. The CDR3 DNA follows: TGTGCCAGCAGCTTCGCAGATTTTGGGGCCAACGTCCTGACTTTC. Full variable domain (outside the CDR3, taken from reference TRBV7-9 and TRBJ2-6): DTGVSQNPRHKITKRGQNVTFRCDPISEHNRLYWYRQTLGQGPEFLTYFQNEAQLEKSRLLSDRFSAERPKGSFSTLEIQRTEQGDSAMYLCASSFADFGANVLTFGAGSRLTVL.

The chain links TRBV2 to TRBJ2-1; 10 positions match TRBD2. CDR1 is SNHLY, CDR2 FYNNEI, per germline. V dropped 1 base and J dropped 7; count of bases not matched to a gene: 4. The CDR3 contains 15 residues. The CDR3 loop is CASSEGLAGGNEQFF. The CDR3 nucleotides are TGTGCCAGCAGTGAAGGACTAGCGGGTGGTAATGAGCAGTTCTTC.

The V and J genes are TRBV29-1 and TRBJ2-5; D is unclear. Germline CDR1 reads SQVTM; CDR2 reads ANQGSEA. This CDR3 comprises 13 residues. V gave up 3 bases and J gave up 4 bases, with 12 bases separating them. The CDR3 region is CSVDPDTRETQYF. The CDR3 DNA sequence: TGCAGCGTTGACCCCGACACACGAGAGACCCAGTACTTC.

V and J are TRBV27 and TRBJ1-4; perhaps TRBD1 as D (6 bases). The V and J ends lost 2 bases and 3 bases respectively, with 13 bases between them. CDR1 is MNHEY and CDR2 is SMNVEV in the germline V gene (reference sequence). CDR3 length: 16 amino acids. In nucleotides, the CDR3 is TGTGCCAGCAGTTTAATAGGGGGGGCTGCTAATGAAAAACTGTTTTTT. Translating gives CASSLIGGAANEKLFF.

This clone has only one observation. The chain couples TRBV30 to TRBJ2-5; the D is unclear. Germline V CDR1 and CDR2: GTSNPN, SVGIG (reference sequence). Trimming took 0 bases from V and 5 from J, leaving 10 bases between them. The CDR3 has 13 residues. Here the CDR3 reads CAWSVGSWETQYF. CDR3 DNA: TGTGCCTGGAGTGTTGGTAGCTGGGAGACCCAGTACTTC.

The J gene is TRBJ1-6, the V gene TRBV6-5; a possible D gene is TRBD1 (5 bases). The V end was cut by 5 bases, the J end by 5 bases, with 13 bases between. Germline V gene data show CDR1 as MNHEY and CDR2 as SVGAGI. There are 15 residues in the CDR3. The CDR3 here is CASSRGAANNSPLHF. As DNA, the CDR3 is TGTGCCAGCAGTCGCGGGGCAGCTAATAATTCACCCCTCCACTTT.

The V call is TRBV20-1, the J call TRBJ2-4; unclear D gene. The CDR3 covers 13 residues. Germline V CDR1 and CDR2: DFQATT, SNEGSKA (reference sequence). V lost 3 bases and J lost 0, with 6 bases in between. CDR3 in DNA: TGCAGTGCTAGTTGGCTAGCCAAAAACATTCAGTACTTC. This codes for CSASWLAKNIQYF.

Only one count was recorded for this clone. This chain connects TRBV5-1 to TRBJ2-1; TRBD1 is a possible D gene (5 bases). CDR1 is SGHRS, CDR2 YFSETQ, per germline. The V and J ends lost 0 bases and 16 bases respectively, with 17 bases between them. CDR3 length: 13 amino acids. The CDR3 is CASSLGGQGSSFF. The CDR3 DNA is TGCGCCAGCAGCTTGGGTGGCCAGGGTAGTAGTTTCTTC. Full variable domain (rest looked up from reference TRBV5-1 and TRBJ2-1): KAGVTQTPRYLIKTRGQQVTLSCSPISGHRSVSWYQQTPGQGLQFLFEYFSETQRNKGNFPGRFSGRQFSNSRSEMNVSTLELGDSALYLCASSLGGQGSSFFGPGTRLTVL.

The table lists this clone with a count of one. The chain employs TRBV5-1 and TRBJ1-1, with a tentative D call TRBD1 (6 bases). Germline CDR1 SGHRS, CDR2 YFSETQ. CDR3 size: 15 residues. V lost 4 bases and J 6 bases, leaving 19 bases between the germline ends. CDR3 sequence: CASSALGGLVAEAFF. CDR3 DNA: TGCGCCAGCAGCGCCCTTGGGGGCCTAGTCGCTGAAGCTTTCTTT.

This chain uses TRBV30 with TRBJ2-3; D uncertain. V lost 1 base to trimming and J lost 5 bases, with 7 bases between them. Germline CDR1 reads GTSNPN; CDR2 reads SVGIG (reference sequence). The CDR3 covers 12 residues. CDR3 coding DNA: TGTGCCTGGAGTGCAGGCCAAGATACGCAGTATTTT. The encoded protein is CAWSAGQDTQYF.

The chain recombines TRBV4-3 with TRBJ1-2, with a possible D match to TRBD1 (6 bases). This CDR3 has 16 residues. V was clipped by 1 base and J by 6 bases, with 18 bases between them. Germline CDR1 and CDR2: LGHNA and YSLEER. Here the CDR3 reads CASSQVGAGVMDGYTF. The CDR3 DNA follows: TGCGCCAGCAGCCAAGTGGGGGCCGGGGTTATGGATGGCTACACCTTC.

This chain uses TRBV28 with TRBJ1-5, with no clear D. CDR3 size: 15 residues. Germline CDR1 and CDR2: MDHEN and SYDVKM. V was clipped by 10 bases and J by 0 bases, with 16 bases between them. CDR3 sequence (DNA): TGTGCCACCCTCGGGGTTATCCTTAGCAATCAGCCCCAGCATTTT. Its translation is CATLGVILSNQPQHF.

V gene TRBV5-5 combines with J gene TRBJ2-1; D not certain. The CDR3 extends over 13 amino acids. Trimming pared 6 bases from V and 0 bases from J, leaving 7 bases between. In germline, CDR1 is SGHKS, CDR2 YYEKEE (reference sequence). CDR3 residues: CASMARSYNEQFF. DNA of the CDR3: TGTGCCAGCATGGCCCGCTCCTACAATGAGCAGTTCTTC. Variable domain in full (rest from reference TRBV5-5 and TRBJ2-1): DAGVTQSPTHLIKTRGQQVTLRCSPISGHKSVSWYQQVLGQGPQFIFQYYEKEERGRGNFPDRFSARQFPNYSSELNVNALLLGDSALYLCASMARSYNEQFFGPGTRLTVL.

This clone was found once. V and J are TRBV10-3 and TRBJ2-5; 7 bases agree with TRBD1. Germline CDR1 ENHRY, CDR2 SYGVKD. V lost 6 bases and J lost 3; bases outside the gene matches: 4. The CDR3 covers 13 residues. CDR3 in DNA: TGTGCCATCAGCTCCGGACAGGAAGAGACCCAGTACTTC. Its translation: CAISSGQEETQYF.

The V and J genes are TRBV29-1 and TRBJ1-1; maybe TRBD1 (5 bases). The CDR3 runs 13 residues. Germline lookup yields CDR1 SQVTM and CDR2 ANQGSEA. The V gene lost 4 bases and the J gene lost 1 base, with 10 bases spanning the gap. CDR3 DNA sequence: TGCAGCGTTGGTAACGGGGGGAACACTGAAGCTTTCTTT. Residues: CSVGNGGNTEAFF.